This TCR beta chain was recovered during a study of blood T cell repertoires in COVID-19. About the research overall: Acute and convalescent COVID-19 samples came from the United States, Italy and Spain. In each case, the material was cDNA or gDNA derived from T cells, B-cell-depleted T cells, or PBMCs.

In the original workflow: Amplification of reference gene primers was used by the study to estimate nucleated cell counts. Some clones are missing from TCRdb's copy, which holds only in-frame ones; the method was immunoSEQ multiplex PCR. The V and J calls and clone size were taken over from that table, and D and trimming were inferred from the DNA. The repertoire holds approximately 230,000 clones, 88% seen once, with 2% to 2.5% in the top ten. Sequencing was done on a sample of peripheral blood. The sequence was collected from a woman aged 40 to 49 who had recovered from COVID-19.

The chain's CDR3 is CASSPADRVSSGYTF. DNA of the CDR3: TGTGCCAGCAGCCCTGCGGACAGGGTTTCGTCTGGCTACACCTTC. The chain employs TRBV27 and TRBJ1-2, with 8 bases lining up with TRBD1. The CDR3 is 15 amino acids. Trimming removed 6 bases from V and 7 bases from J; junction bases left unmatched: 13. Germline values: CDR1 MNHEY, CDR2 SMNVEV (reference sequence).